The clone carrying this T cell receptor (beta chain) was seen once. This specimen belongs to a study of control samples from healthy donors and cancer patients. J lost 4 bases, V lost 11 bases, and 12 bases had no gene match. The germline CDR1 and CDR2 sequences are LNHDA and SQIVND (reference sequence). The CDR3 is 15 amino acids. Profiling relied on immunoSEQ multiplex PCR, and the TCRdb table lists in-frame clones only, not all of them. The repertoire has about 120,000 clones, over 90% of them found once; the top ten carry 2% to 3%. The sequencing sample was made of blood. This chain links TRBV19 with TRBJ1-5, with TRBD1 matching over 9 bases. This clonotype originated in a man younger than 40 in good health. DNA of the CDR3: TGTGCCTGTACGCGGGGACAGGGAGGGAATCAGCCCCAGCATTTT. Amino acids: CACTRGQGGNQPQHF.